Listed below are T cell receptor beta chains from one sample, sequenced in a study of T cell repertoires in cytomegalovirus infection. TCRdb used MiXCR to reprocess the reads, holding one entry per CDR3 protein. The table lists about 400,000 distinct CDR3 sequences, roughly 20% of them singletons, with roughly 8.7% in the top ten. Sequencing was done on a sample of PBMCs. Source of these receptors: a human donor in good health (CMV status not recorded). Some clones in this sample may be carry-over from other donors' samples. CDR3s include the opening cysteine and the closing phenylalanine or tryptophan. D genes are given only for firm matches. Not every row has a clone size; where given, it reads once, few, many or a size class.

abundance: many; v_gene: TRBV5-4; d_gene: NA; j_gene: TRBJ1-1; CDR3aa: CASSLLDMNTEAFF; CDR3nt: TGTGCCAGCAGCTTGTTAGACATGAACACTGAAGCTTTCTTT
abundance: many; v_gene: TRBV7-2; d_gene: NA; j_gene: TRBJ2-7; CDR3aa: CASSLPGTSYEQYF; CDR3nt: TGTGCCAGCAGCTTACCCGGGACAAGCTACGAGCAGTACTTC
abundance: NA; v_gene: TRBV7-2; d_gene: NA; j_gene: TRBJ2-1; CDR3aa: CASSYPEAGYNEQFF; CDR3nt: TGTGCCAGCAGCTACCCCGAGGCTGGGTACAATGAGCAGTTCTTC
abundance: few; v_gene: TRBV7-9; d_gene: NA; j_gene: TRBJ2-3; CDR3aa: CASSPTGRLDTQYF; CDR3nt: TGTGCCAGCAGCCCGACAGGAAGGCTAGATACGCAGTATTTT
abundance: many; v_gene: TRBV7-2; d_gene: TRBD1; j_gene: TRBJ1-2; CDR3aa: CASSEETGLFYGYTF; CDR3nt: TGTGCCAGCAGCGAGGAGACAGGGCTCTTTTATGGCTACACCTTC
abundance: NA; v_gene: TRBV15; d_gene: TRBD1; j_gene: TRBJ1-5; CDR3aa: CATSGKAGGHQPQHF; CDR3nt: TGTGCCACCAGCGGCAAAGCAGGGGGTCATCAGCCCCAGCATTTT
abundance: many; v_gene: TRBV6-6; d_gene: NA; j_gene: TRBJ2-1; CDR3aa: CASSHNNEQFF; CDR3nt: TGTGCCAGCAGCCATAACAATGAGCAGTTCTTC
abundance: NA; v_gene: TRBV28; d_gene: NA; j_gene: TRBJ2-5; CDR3aa: CASTPQPETQYF; CDR3nt: TGTGCCAGTACTCCCCAACCAGAGACCCAGTACTTC
abundance: few; v_gene: TRBV6-6; d_gene: NA; j_gene: TRBJ1-5; CDR3aa: CASSYSISNQPQHF; CDR3nt: TGTGCCAGCAGTTACTCTATTAGCAATCAGCCCCAGCATTTT
abundance: many; v_gene: TRBV12-3/TRBV12-4; d_gene: NA; j_gene: TRBJ2-7; CDR3aa: CASSLQGLYEQYF; CDR3nt: TGTGCCAGCAGTTTGCAGGGGCTCTACGAGCAGTACTTC
abundance: many; v_gene: TRBV7-2; d_gene: NA; j_gene: TRBJ1-5; CDR3aa: CASSNTVNQPQHF; CDR3nt: TGTGCCAGCAGCAACACGGTCAATCAGCCCCAGCATTTT
abundance: NA; v_gene: TRBV2; d_gene: TRBD2; j_gene: TRBJ2-5; CDR3aa: CASEYQRTSGGGQETQYF; CDR3nt: TGTGCCAGCGAATATCAGAGGACTAGCGGGGGGGGCCAAGAGACCCAGTACTTC
abundance: few; v_gene: TRBV11-2; d_gene: NA; j_gene: TRBJ1-1; CDR3aa: CASSPRTRSEAFF; CDR3nt: TGTGCCAGCAGCCCTCGGACAAGGTCTGAAGCTTTCTTT
abundance: many; v_gene: TRBV7-2; d_gene: TRBD1; j_gene: TRBJ1-1; CDR3aa: CASSRRTGNTEAFF; CDR3nt: TGTGCCAGCAGCCGGAGGACAGGGAACACTGAAGCTTTCTTT
abundance: many; v_gene: TRBV7-2; d_gene: TRBD2; j_gene: TRBJ2-1; CDR3aa: CASSLEGTSGRWHNEQFF; CDR3nt: TGTGCCAGCAGCCTAGAGGGGACTAGCGGGAGGTGGCACAATGAGCAGTTCTTC
abundance: NA; v_gene: TRBV28; d_gene: NA; j_gene: TRBJ1-5; CDR3aa: CASNLGRTRDQPQHF; CDR3nt: TGTGCCAGCAACCTGGGTAGAACGAGGGATCAGCCCCAGCATTTT
abundance: many; v_gene: TRBV7-2; d_gene: NA; j_gene: TRBJ2-7; CDR3aa: CASSPGSRRASFRDYEQYF; CDR3nt: TGTGCCAGCAGCCCGGGGTCGAGGAGGGCCTCCTTCCGGGACTACGAGCAGTACTTC
abundance: many; v_gene: TRBV7-2; d_gene: NA; j_gene: TRBJ2-7; CDR3aa: CASSLKTISYEQYF; CDR3nt: TGTGCCAGCAGCCTAAAGACTATCTCCTACGAGCAGTACTTC